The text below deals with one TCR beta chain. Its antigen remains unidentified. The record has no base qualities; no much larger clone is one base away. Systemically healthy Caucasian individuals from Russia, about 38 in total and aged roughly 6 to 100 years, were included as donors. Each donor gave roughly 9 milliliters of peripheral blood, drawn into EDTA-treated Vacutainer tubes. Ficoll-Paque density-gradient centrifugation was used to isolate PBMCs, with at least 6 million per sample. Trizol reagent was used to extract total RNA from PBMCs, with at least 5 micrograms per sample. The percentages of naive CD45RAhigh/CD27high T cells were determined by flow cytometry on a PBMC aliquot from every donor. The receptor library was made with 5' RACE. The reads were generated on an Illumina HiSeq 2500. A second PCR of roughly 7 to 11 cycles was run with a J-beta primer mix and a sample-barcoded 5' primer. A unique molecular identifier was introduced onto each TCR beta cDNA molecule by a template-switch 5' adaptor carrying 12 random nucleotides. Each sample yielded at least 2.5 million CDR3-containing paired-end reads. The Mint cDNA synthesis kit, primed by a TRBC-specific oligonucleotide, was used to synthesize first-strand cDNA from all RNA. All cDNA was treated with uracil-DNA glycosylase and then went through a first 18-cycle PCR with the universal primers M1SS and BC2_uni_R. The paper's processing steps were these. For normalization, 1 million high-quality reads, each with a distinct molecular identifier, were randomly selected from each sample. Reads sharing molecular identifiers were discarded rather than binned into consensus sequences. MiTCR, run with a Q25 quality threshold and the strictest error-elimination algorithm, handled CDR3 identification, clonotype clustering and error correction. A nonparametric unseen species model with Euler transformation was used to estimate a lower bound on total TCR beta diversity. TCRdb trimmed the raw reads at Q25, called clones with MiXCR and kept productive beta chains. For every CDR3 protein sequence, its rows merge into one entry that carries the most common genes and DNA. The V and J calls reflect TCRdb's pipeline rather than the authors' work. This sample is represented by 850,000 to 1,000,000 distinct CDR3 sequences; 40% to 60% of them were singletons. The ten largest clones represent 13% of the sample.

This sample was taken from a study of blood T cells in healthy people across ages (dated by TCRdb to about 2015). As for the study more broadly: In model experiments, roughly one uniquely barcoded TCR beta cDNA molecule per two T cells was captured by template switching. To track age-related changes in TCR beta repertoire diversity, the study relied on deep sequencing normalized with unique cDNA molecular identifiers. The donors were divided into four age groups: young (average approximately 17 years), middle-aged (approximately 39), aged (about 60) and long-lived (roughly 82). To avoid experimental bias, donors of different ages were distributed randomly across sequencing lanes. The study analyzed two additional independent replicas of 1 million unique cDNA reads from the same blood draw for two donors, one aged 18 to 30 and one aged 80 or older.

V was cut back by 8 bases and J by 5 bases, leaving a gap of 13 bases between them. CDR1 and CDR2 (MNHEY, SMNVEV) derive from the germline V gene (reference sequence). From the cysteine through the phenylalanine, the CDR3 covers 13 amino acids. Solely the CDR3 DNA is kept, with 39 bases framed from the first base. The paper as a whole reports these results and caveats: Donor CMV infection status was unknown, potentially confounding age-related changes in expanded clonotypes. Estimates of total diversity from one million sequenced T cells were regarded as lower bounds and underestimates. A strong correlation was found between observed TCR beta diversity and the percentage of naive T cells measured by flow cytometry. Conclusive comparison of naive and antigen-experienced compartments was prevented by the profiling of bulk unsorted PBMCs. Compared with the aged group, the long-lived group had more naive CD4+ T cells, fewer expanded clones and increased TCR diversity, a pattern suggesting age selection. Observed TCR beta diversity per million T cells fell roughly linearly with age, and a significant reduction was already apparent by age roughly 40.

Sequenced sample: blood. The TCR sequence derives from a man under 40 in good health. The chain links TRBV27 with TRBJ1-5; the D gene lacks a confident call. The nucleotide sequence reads TGTGCCAGCGGAAAAGGGTTCGATCAGCCCCAGCATTTT. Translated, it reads CASGKGFDQPQHF.